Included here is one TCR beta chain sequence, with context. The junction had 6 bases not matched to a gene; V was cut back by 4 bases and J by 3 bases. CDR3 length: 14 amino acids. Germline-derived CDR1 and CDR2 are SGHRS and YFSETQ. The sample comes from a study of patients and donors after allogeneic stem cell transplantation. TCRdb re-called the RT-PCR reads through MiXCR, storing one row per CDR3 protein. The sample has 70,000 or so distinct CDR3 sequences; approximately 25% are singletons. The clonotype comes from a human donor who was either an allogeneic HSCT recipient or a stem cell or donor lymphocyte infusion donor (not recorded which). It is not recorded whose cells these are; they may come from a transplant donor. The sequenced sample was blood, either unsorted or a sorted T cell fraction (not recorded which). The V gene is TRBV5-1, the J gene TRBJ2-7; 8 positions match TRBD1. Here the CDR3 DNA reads TGCGCCAGCAGCCGTGGCGGGACAGGCTACGAGCAGTACTTC. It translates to CASSRGGTGYEQYF.